The TCR beta chain described here comes from a study of cytomegalovirus exposure and HLA in healthy donors (dated by TCRdb to 2016 to 2017). Regarding the complete study: According to a later analysis, the 120 or so validation repertoires were produced on the same platform as the 666 repertoires of the first cohort. The study aimed to test whether signatures of past pathogen exposure could be identified by cataloging public T cell receptors. In addition to the first cohort of around 670 subjects, a separate validation cohort of 120 different subjects was used. To predict cytomegalovirus infection status, the study combined high-throughput TCR immunosequencing, statistical association of individual TCRs with disease status, and machine learning.

The method behind the library was the immunoSEQ multiplex PCR assay. Regarding the original processing steps: A statistical classification framework was built to diagnose cytomegalovirus status from the catalog of TCR beta chain sequences. The table was pulled from immuneACCESS by TCRdb, which kept in-frame rearrangements only. Such tables lose some clones; where checked, under half of the loss comes from unresolved V genes, and the rest has no known cause. V, J and clone size are taken as reported in that table, and D and trimming were inferred from the DNA itself. Recorded for this sample are 110,000 or so clones; 90% to 96% of them occurred a single time. Clones ranked in the top ten supply roughly 0.66% of the sample. The germline V gene (reference sequence) gives CDR1 as MNHNY and CDR2 as SVGAGI. After removal of 0 bases from V and 5 bases from J, the junction retains 4 bases not matched to a gene. The cysteine opens and the phenylalanine closes a CDR3 of 15 amino acids. The CDR3 DNA has 45 bases and is translated from base 1.

Separate from the approximately 690-subject first cohort, the validation cohort of some 130 subjects was the group to which the donors belonged. Concerning this clone itself: Its specific antigen is unknown. No clone much larger than this one lies a single base away; base qualities are absent.

On the study overall, not on this receptor specifically: According to the authors, the approach could potentially be generalized to other disease states and immunological phenotypes. Three of the identified cytomegalovirus-associated TCR beta chains were confirmed in vitro to be specific for cytomegalovirus antigens. In a later analysis, TCRs clustered in the first cohort were found to also tend to co-occur in the approximately 120 validation repertoires, with about 93% of cluster scores above 0. Most TCR sequences were seen in very few donors, while some public TCRs were found in many individuals. The classifier was reported to diagnose cytomegalovirus status with high specificity and sensitivity in both the original cohort and the validation cohort. All 120 or so repertoires were used to score co-occurrence in the validation cohort in a later analysis, because that analysis had no HLA typing for the cohort. In the study, around 160 TCR beta chains were listed as associated with cytomegalovirus.

The TCR was taken from a woman younger than 35 in good health and CMV-seronegative. The chain is made from TRBV6-6 and TRBJ2-7; 10 bases in the middle match TRBD1. What was sequenced was PBMCs. The nucleotide sequence reads as follows: TGTGCCAGCAGTTACTCGGGACAGGGGTATAACGAGCAGTACTTC. Its translation reads: CASSYSGQGYNEQYF.